Here is one T cell receptor (beta chain) with its context. CDR1 and CDR2 from the germline V gene are MGHDK and SYGVNS. Trimming cost V 4 bases and J 9 bases, with 9 bases left between them. The CDR3 sequence is 11 residues long. The data belong to a study of control samples from healthy donors and cancer patients. Data came from immunoSEQ multiplex PCR; TCRdb stores just in-frame clones and leaves some out. The sample yields 120,000 or so clones, more than 75% seen once. Material: blood. The receptor was isolated from a man aged 35 to 55 in good health. This chain links TRBV25-1 with TRBJ2-5; no definite D call. CDR3 bases: TGTGCCAGCAGTGTAGGGAAGGCCCAGTACTTC. It codes for CASSVGKAQYF.